This T cell receptor beta chain is from a study of T-cell memory formation after mild COVID-19. TCRdb redid the calling of the 5' RACE reads with MiXCR, one entry per CDR3 protein. The sample carries approximately 150,000 distinct CDR3 sequences, around 21% recorded once. From germline, CDR1 is SGHTA and CDR2 FQGNSA. The CDR3 is 15 amino acids. Unmatched junction bases numbered 6, after V lost 2 bases and J lost 5 bases. A remark on this clonotype: Its specificity is not known.

General study points: Nothing confirmed that second-wave clones peaking on day 37 were specific for SARS-CoV-2.

This TCR came from an adult woman who had mild COVID-19 (a few samples of this study predate the infection). Cell type and time point are not known. This chain joins TRBV7-2 and TRBJ1-2, with TRBD1 identical over 9 bases. The material sequenced was PBMCs or a T cell subset sorted from them (not recorded which). The CDR3 region has the DNA TGTGCCAGCAGCTTATACTCGGGACAGGGTTATGGCTACACCTTC. Translated, it gives CASSLYSGQGYGYTF.